This paragraph reports one T cell receptor (beta chain). This entry is derived from a study of blood T cell repertoires in COVID-19. Overall study: Some COVID-19 samples were acute and others convalescent; all came from the United States, Italy and Spain. From T cells, B-cell-depleted T cells, or PBMCs came the material, which was cDNA or gDNA.

Study processing details: Amplification of reference gene primers was used by the study to estimate nucleated cell counts. Libraries were prepared by immunoSEQ multiplex PCR; TCRdb keeps only in-frame clonotypes and omits some of them. That table furnishes V, J and clone size, whereas the DNA furnished D and trimming. The sample has roughly 230,000 clones, 84% seen once. The sample was peripheral blood. The sequence was collected from a man between 50 and 59 years old with acute or convalescent COVID-19.

The CDR3 nucleotides read TGTGCCAGCAGCTTAGTGGTGGGAGGCGGCACAGATACGCAGTATTTT. Its protein is CASSLVVGGGTDTQYF. The V gene is TRBV7-9, the J gene TRBJ2-3, with D possibly TRBD2 on 6 matching bases. Germline-derived CDR1 and CDR2 are SEHNR and FQNEAQ (reference sequence). The length of the CDR3 is 16 residues. V was shortened by 1 base and J by 1 base, with 12 bases between the two germline ends.